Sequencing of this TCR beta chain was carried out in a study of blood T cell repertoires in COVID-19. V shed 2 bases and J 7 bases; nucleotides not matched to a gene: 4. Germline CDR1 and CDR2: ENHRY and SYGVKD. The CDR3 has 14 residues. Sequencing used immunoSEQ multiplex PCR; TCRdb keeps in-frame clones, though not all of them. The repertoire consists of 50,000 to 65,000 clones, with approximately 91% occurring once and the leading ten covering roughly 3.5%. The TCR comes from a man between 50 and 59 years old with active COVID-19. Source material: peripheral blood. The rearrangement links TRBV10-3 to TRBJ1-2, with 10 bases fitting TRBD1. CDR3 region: CAISEEGDRGGYTF. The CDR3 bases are TGTGCCATCAGTGAGGAGGGGGACAGGGGTGGCTACACCTTC.